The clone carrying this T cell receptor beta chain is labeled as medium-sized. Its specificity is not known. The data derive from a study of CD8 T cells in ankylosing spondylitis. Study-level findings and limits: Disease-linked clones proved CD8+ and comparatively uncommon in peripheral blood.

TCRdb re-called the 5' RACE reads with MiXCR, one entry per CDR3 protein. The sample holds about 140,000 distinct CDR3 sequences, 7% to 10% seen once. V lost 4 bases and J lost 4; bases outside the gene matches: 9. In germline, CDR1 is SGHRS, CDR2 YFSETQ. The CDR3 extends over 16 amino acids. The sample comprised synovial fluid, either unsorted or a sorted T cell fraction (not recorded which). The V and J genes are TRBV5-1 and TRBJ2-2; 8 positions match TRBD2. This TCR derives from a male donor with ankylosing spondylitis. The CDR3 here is CASSPAGLDLTGELFF. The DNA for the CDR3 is TGCGCCAGCAGCCCTGCGGGACTAGATCTCACCGGGGAGCTGTTTTTT.